This T cell receptor (beta chain) was identified in a study of shared clonotypes between healthy human individuals. The CDR3 is 15 residues long. The V and J ends lost 2 bases and 0 bases respectively, with 11 bases between them. Germline V gives CDR1 SGDLS, CDR2 YYNGEE. Tens of thousands of T cell genomes, or approximately 0.2 ug DNA, went into the sorted-subset replicate PCRs. Assay: immunoSEQ multiplex PCR; the TCRdb copy retains only in-frame clones and omits some. Seen here are over 2 million clones, just under 95% observed once, and the top ten hold 0.37%. Study donors comprised healthy, HIV-negative adults devoid of recent acute infection or vaccination.

The source material was naive CD4+ T cells from PBMCs. The subset is: CD45RA+ positively selected. The clonotype was recovered from a young man in good health. Some clones in this sample may be carry-over from other donors' samples. The rearrangement joins TRBV9 to TRBJ2-5; maybe TRBD1 (6 bases). In DNA form, the CDR3 reads TGTGCCAGCAGCGTGTGGGGGCGGTACCAAGAGACCCAGTACTTC. Protein: CASSVWGRYQETQYF.